This TCR beta chain was retrieved from a study of OX40 agonist ivuxolimab in advanced cancers. Looking at the study overall: The group had a mean age of about 60 years, ranged from roughly 23 to 90, and was just under 85% male. General observations from the study: Expanded clones tended on average to be more numerous among CD8+ T cells than CD4+. Dose levels from 0.1 to 3.0 mg/kg saw CD4+ and CD8+ blood T cells expand clonally by week 6.

Peripheral blood came from all dose cohorts at three timepoints. Within the sample, this clone is medium-sized. Its antigen remains unknown. The CDR3 contains 12 residues. Germline assignment: CDR1 MDHEN and CDR2 SYDVKM. V was trimmed by 2 bases and J by 7 bases, leaving 9 bases between them. Sequencing used immunoSEQ multiplex PCR; TCRdb keeps in-frame clones, though not all of them. The sample has more than 15,000 clones, roughly 90% seen once. The rearrangement uses TRBV28 and TRBJ2-7; D unresolved. The source of this sequence is an adult with an advanced solid tumor such as melanoma, head and neck, liver or kidney cancer. Source: CD4+ or CD8+ T cells sorted from blood, taken in a trial of the OX40 agonist ivuxolimab. The CDR3 nucleotides are TGTGCCAGCAGTTTAACAGCCCTAGAGCAGTACTTC. Encoded protein: CASSLTALEQYF. Supplemented by reference TRBV28 and TRBJ2-7, the full variable domain reads DVKVTQSSRYLVKRTGEKVFLECVQDMDHENMFWYRQDPGLGLRLIYFSYDVKMKEKGDIPEGYSVSREKKERFSLILESASTNQTSMYLCASSLTALEQYFGPGTRLTVT.